These 10 T cell receptor beta chains originate from one sample sequenced in a study of OX40 agonist ivuxolimab in advanced cancers. TCRdb keeps only in-frame clones here, not all; method: immunoSEQ multiplex PCR. The profile shows over 55,000 clones, approximately 90% of them singletons. The starting material was CD4+ or CD8+ T cells sorted from blood, obtained in a trial of the OX40 agonist ivuxolimab. These receptors were obtained from an adult with an advanced solid tumor such as melanoma, head and neck, liver or kidney cancer.

This sequence joins TRBV2 and TRBJ1-5; TRBD1 aligns across 7 bases. V gave up 5 bases and J gave up 1 base; unmatched junction bases: 11. The CDR3 covers 17 residues. CDR1 SNHLY and CDR2 FYNNEI come from the germline V gene. CDR3 residues: CASSTRPGTASNQPQHF. Written as DNA, the CDR3 is TGTGCCAGCAGTACTCGTCCCGGGACAGCAAGCAATCAGCCCCAGCATTTT. Together with reference TRBV2 and TRBJ1-5, the CDR3 gives the full variable domain: EPEVTQTPSHQVTQMGQEVILRCVPISNHLYFYWYRQILGQKVEFLVSFYNNEISEKSEIFDDQFSVERPDGSNFTLKIRSTKLEDSAMYFCASSTRPGTASNQPQHFGDGTRLSIL.

The V call is TRBV27, the J call TRBJ1-5; TRBD1 might be the D (6 bases). V gave up 5 bases and J gave up 4 bases, with 9 bases separating them. This CDR3 has 13 residues. The germline V gene has CDR1 MNHEY and CDR2 SMNVEV (reference sequence). The CDR3 DNA reads TGTGCCAGCAGTAAAACAGGGAATCAGCCCCAGCATTTT. It translates to CASSKTGNQPQHF.

The rearrangement joins TRBV18 to TRBJ2-2; D remains unclear. Germline V lookup: CDR1 KGHSH, CDR2 LQKENI. V shed 0 bases and J shed 2 bases, with 1 base lying between them. This CDR3 is built from 13 residues. DNA for the CDR3: TGTGCCAGCTCACCACCAAACACCGGGGAGCTGTTTTTT. This gives the protein CASSPPNTGELFF. Looking up the rest from reference TRBV18 and TRBJ2-2 gives the full variable domain: NAGVMQNPRHLVRRRGQEARLRCSPMKGHSHVYWYRQLPEEGLKFMVYLQKENIIDESGMPKERFSAEFPKEGPSILRIQQVVRGDSAAYFCASSPPNTGELFFGEGSRLTVL.

The chain links TRBV21-1 to TRBJ1-1. TRBV21-1 is annotated as a pseudogene. This CDR3 has 15 residues. CDR3 coding DNA: TGTGCCAGCCCATGGCCCGGTTTAATCGGCACTGAAGCTTTCTTT. Translating gives CASPWPGLIGTEAFF.

The chain is built from TRBV5-1 and TRBJ2-2; 10 nucleotides agree with TRBD1. The CDR3 is 15 residues long. Trimming removed 0 bases from V and 5 bases from J; junction bases left unmatched: 1. From germline, CDR1 is SGHRS and CDR2 YFSETQ. The chain's CDR3 is CASSLGTGGTGELFF. DNA of the CDR3: TGCGCCAGCAGCTTGGGGACAGGGGGAACCGGGGAGCTGTTTTTT.

The chain links TRBV7-9 to TRBJ1-1; no clear D gene. V lost 2 bases to trimming and J lost 1 base, with 5 bases between them. This CDR3 is built from 13 residues. The germline CDR1 and CDR2 sequences are SEHNR and FQNEAQ (reference sequence). As DNA, the CDR3 is TGTGCCAGCAGCTTAATAGGGAACACTGAAGCTTTCTTT. It encodes CASSLIGNTEAFF.

CDR3 residues: CASSLDPPSGTQYF. CDR3 DNA sequence: TGCGCCAGCAGCTTGGATCCCCCCTCTGGAACCCAGTACTTC. This chain connects TRBV5-1 to TRBJ2-5, with D unresolved. The CDR3 spans 14 residues. V was trimmed by 0 bases and J by 8 bases, leaving 14 bases between them. Germline V lookup: CDR1 SGHRS, CDR2 YFSETQ.

The chain couples TRBV6-1 to TRBJ2-7; TRBD2 matches 7 bases. The V segment lost 7 bases and the J segment 4 bases; nucleotides outside the gene matches: 10. There are 14 residues in the CDR3. The germline gives CDR1 MNHNS, CDR2 SASEGT. DNA of the CDR3: TGTGCCAGCACCCTCTCGTCAGCGGGATACGAGCAGTACTTC. Amino acid sequence: CASTLSSAGYEQYF.

This clone has a single count. The DNA for the CDR3 is TGTGCCAGCAGCGTGGGACTAGCGGGCTACAATGAGCAGTTCTTC. It yields the protein CASSVGLAGYNEQFF. This chain uses TRBV9 with TRBJ2-1; the match to TRBD2 covers 12 bases. This CDR3 comprises 15 residues. Trimming at V came to 2 bases and at J to 3 bases, leaving 0 bases not matched to a gene. The germline CDR1 and CDR2 sequences are SGDLS and YYNGEE. Together with reference TRBV9 and TRBJ2-1, the CDR3 gives the full variable domain: DSGVTQTPKHLITATGQRVTLRCSPRSGDLSVYWYQQSLDQGLQFLIQYYNGEERAKGNILERFSAQQFPDLHSELNLSSLELGDSALYFCASSVGLAGYNEQFFGPGTRLTVL.

This clone appeared a single time. This chain joins TRBV7-8 and TRBJ1-2, with TRBD1 matching over 8 bases. Germline V gene lookup returns CDR1 SGHVS and CDR2 FQNEAQ. This CDR3 has 15 residues. The V segment lost 5 bases and the J segment 8 bases; nucleotides outside the gene matches: 13. The CDR3, as DNA: TGTGCCAGCAGCCCCGACAGGGGAGAAATCCGGGGCTACACCTTC. Translation gives CASSPDRGEIRGYTF.